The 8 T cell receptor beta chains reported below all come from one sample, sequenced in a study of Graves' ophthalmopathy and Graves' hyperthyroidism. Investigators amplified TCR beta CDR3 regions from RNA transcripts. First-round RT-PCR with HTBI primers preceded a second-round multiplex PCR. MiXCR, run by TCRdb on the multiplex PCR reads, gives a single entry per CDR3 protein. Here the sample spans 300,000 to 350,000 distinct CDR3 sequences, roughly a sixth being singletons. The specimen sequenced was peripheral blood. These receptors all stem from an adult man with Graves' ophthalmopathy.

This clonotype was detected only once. CDR3 protein: CASSRAFLEAFF. The DNA for the CDR3 is TGTGCCAGCAGCCGAGCTTTTCTCGAAGCTTTCTTT. V gene TRBV12-3 or TRBV12-4 combines with J gene TRBJ1-1; no clear D gene. V was cut by 6 bases and J by 8 bases, with 13 bases left in between. The CDR3 runs to 12 residues.

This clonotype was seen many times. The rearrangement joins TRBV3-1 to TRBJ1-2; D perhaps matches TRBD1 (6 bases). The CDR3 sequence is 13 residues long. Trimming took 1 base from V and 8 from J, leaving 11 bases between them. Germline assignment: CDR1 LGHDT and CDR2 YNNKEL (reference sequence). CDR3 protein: CASSQAGHRGYTF. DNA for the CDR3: TGTGCCAGCAGCCAAGCGGGACATCGGGGCTACACCTTC.

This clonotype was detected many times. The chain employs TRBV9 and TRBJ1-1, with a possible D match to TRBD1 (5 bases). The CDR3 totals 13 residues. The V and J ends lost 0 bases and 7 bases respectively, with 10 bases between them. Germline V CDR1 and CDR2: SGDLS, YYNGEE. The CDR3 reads CASSVDGAGEAFF. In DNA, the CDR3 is TGTGCCAGCAGCGTAGATGGGGCAGGTGAAGCTTTCTTT.

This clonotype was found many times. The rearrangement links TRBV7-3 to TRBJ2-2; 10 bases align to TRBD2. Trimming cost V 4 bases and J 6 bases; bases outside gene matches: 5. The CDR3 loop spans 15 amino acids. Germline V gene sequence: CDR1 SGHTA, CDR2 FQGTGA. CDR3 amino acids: CASSSSSGSAGELFF. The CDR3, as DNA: TGTGCCAGCAGCTCCTCTAGCGGGAGTGCCGGGGAGCTGTTTTTT.

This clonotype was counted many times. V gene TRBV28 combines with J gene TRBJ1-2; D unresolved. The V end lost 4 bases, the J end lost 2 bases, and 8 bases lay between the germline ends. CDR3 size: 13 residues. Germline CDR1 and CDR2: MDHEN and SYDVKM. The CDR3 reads CASSSSINYGYTF. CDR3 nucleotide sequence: TGTGCCAGCAGTTCCTCGATAAACTATGGCTACACCTTC.

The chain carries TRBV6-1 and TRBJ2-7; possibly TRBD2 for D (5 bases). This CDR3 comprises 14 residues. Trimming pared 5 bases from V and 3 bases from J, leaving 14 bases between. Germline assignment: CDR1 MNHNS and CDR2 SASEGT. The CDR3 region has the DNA TGTGCCAGCAGTCCGAGTTTCGCGGGCTACGAGCAGTACTTC. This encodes CASSPSFAGYEQYF.

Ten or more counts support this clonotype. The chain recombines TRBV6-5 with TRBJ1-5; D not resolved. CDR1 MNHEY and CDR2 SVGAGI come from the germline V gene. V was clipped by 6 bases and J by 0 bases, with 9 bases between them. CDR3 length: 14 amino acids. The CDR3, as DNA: TGTGCCAGCAGGTTAGGGTATAGCAATCAGCCCCAGCATTTT. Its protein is CASRLGYSNQPQHF.

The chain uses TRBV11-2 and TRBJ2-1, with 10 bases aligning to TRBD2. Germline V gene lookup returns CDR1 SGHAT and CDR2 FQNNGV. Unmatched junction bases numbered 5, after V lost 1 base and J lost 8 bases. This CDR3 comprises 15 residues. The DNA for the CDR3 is TGTGCCAGCAGCTTAGGTCTAGCGGGGGAGGATGAGCAGTTCTTC. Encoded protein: CASSLGLAGEDEQFF.